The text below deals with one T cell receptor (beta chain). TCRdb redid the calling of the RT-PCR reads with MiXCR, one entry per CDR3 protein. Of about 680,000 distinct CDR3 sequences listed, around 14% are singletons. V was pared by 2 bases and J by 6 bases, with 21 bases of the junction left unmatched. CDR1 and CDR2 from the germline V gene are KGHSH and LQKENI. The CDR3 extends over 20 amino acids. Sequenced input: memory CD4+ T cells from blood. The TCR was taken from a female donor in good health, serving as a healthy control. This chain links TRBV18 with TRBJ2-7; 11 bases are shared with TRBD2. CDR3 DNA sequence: TGTGCCAGCTCACCATCGGCACCGGACCTAGCGGGAGGAGGTGCGCTCGAGCAGTACTTC. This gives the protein CASSPSAPDLAGGGALEQYF.